The 25 T cell receptor beta chains in this list originate from one sample, sequenced in a study of regulatory T cells in long-lasting Graves disease (dated by TCRdb to the early 2020s). Preparation of the library involved multiplex PCR. Sequenced on an Illumina HiSeq 4000. iRepertoire HTBI primers and Arm-PCR amplification of CDR3 regions were used to construct TCR beta libraries. TCRdb's own reprocessing of the public reads used fastp at Q25 and MiXCR and kept productive beta chains. Rows matching on CDR3 protein sequence are summarized as one entry with the most common DNA and genes. The sample data list over 400,000 distinct CDR3 sequences, and 14% of these were observed just once. Approximately 19% of the sample comes from the top ten. This sample's time point label indicates: newly diagnosed GD, antithyroid drugs for less than 3 months. RNA was extracted from PBMCs in TRIzol for both TCR sequencing and RNA sequencing.

This sample also belongs to another study, concerning T cells in Graves' hyperthyroidism and ophthalmopathy.

The source was peripheral blood mononuclear cells (PBMCs), collected at new diagnosis, from a patient treated with antithyroid drugs. The receptors were gathered from a woman aged 50 to 60 with Graves disease. Donor details come from another sample of the same person, matched by shared clones.

This clonotype was seen many times. The J gene is TRBJ2-2, the V gene TRBV6-1; TRBD2 aligns across 9 bases. J lost 5 bases, V lost 2 bases, and 0 bases had no gene match. The CDR3 runs 14 residues. From germline, CDR1 is MNHNS and CDR2 SASEGT. This CDR3 reads CASSELAGTGELFF. CDR3 in DNA: TGTGCCAGCAGTGAACTAGCGGGAACCGGGGAGCTGTTTTTT.

This clonotype came up a few times. The chain combines TRBV27 with TRBJ1-1; D is undetermined. The germline V gene has CDR1 MNHEY and CDR2 SMNVEV (reference sequence). CDR3 length: 13 amino acids. Trimming removed 8 bases at V and 0 bases at J, with 10 bases between. The CDR3 DNA reads TGTGCCAGCCAGGCCTCGATGAACACTGAAGCTTTCTTT. It specifies CASQASMNTEAFF.

Comment on this clonotype: This may come from a read error, since a much larger clone is one base off. This sequence joins TRBV20-1 and TRBJ2-1; no firm D call. The germline V gene has CDR1 DFQATT and CDR2 SNEGSKA (reference sequence). CDR3 length: 11 amino acids. Trimming stripped 3 bases from V and 10 bases from J, with 10 bases between. The CDR3 bases are TGCAGTGCTAGCGGGCGCTACGAGCAGTTCTTC. It codes for CSASGRYEQFF.

This clonotype appeared many times. The V and J genes are TRBV20-1 and TRBJ1-4, with D perhaps TRBD1 (5 bases). The CDR3 covers 13 residues. V lost 6 bases and J 7 bases, leaving 15 bases between the germline ends. In germline, CDR1 is DFQATT, CDR2 SNEGSKA (reference sequence). CDR3: CSARDVDGEKLFF. CDR3 DNA sequence: TGCAGTGCAAGGGACGTAGATGGTGAAAAACTGTTTTTT.

There are many counts of this clonotype. This rearrangement joins TRBV28 to TRBJ2-3; no firm D call. There are 12 residues in the CDR3. Germline values: CDR1 MDHEN, CDR2 SYDVKM. Trimming took off 5 bases at V and 4 bases at J, with 7 bases between the two ends. For the CDR3, the DNA is TGTGCCAGCAGTCTCAGGTCAGATACGCAGTATTTT. It yields the protein CASSLRSDTQYF.

Ten or more counts support this clonotype. V and J are TRBV28 and TRBJ2-3, with a weak D call TRBD2 (6 bases). The germline V gene encodes CDR1 MDHEN and CDR2 SYDVKM. The CDR3 sequence is 14 residues long. The germline V and J ends were trimmed by 5 bases and 9 bases, with 18 bases remaining between them. This chain's CDR3 is CASSPPGLRWTQYF. CDR3 DNA: TGTGCCAGCAGTCCGCCTGGACTACGGTGGACGCAGTATTTT.

This chain connects TRBV29-1 to TRBJ2-2, with D perhaps matching TRBD1 or TRBD2 (5 bases each). The CDR3 totals 16 residues. Between the trimmed V and J ends, which lost 4 bases and 8 bases, there was a span of 23 bases. CDR1 and CDR2 (germline): SQVTM, ANQGSEA. The CDR3 is CSVVFVVGPHSGELFF. The CDR3 bases are TGCAGCGTTGTTTTTGTGGTGGGACCCCACTCGGGGGAGCTGTTTTTT.

The rearrangement joins TRBV27 to TRBJ2-3; 10 nucleotides match TRBD1. The CDR3 consists of 16 residues. Trimming took 7 bases from V and 0 from J; bases not matched to a gene: 7. Germline V lookup: CDR1 MNHEY, CDR2 SMNVEV (reference sequence). In nucleotides, the CDR3 is TGTGCCAGCACCAGACAGGGGGCGTCCAGCACAGATACGCAGTATTTT. It yields the protein CASTRQGASSTDTQYF.

DNA of the CDR3: TGTGCCAGCAGTTTGATCCGTGAGGACAGGAGCTCCTACAATGAGCAGTTCTTC. This gives the protein CASSLIREDRSSYNEQFF. The genes are TRBV6-2 or TRBV6-3 and TRBJ2-1; 7 nucleotides line up with TRBD1. V lost 4 bases and J lost 0; bases outside the gene matches: 12. The CDR3 has 18 amino acids. Looked up from germline, CDR1 is MNHEY and CDR2 is SVGEGT.

V and J are TRBV6-2 or TRBV6-3 and TRBJ2-7; 9 nucleotides line up with TRBD2. The trim removed 5 bases at V and 4 bases at J, leaving 9 bases unmatched. Germline CDR1 and CDR2: MNHEY and SVGEGT. There are 15 residues in the CDR3. The CDR3 nucleotides are TGTGCCAGCAGTAAACTGGGGACTAGCATGTACGAGCAGTACTTC. Amino acid sequence: CASSKLGTSMYEQYF.

This clonotype was seen at least ten times. The chain uses TRBV10-2 and TRBJ2-3, with D possibly matching TRBD2 (6 bases). There are 18 residues in the CDR3. CDR1 and CDR2 (germline): WSHSY, SAAADI. The V gene lost 0 bases and the J gene lost 0 bases, with 16 bases spanning the gap. Here the CDR3 reads CASSESAGPPYSTDTQYF. CDR3 bases: TGCGCCAGCAGTGAGTCTGCGGGACCCCCCTATAGCACAGATACGCAGTATTTT.

This clonotype was counted a single time. A much larger clonotype is one base distant, so this may be a read error. The gene calls are TRBV28 and TRBJ2-7; D not certain. Trimming cost V 6 bases and J 9 bases, with 12 bases left between them. Looked up from germline, CDR1 is MDHEN and CDR2 is SYDVKM. This CDR3 spans 11 amino acids. CDR3 DNA: TGTGCCAGCAGCTCCGAATGCGGGCAGTACTTC. Translated: CASSSECGQYF.

This clonotype showed up just a few times. CDR3 nucleotides: TGTGCCAGCAGTTTATCAGGGCGAGCGGGGGGCTCCTACAATGAGCAGTTCTTC. Encoded protein: CASSLSGRAGGSYNEQFF. This chain joins TRBV27 and TRBJ2-1; 9 positions agree with TRBD2. Losses at the gene ends were 0 bases for V and 0 bases for J; bases not matched to a gene: 6. CDR1 and CDR2 (germline): MNHEY, SMNVEV (reference sequence). This CDR3 region has 18 residues.

At least ten counts were recorded for this clonotype. The V gene is TRBV11-2, the J gene TRBJ2-5, with TRBD1 matching 11 bases. V was pared by 5 bases and J by 2 bases, with 7 bases of the junction left unmatched. CDR3 size: 16 residues. The V gene's germline CDR1 is SGHAT and CDR2 FQNNGV. The CDR3 DNA sequence: TGTGCCAGCAGCCCAACGGGGACAGGGGGACAAGAGACCCAGTACTTC. It encodes CASSPTGTGGQETQYF.

The table lists this clonotype with many counts. This chain uses TRBV7-2 with TRBJ2-3; D may be TRBD1 or TRBD2 (5 bases each). The CDR3 length is 15 residues. Germline CDR1 is SGHTA and CDR2 is FQGNSA. V dropped 4 bases and J dropped 7 bases, with 18 bases sitting between them. The CDR3 nucleotides are TGTGCCAGCAGCTCGCAGACCGGGACGGGTAATACGCAGTATTTT. Protein sequence: CASSSQTGTGNTQYF.

This clonotype was seen a few times. The V call is TRBV18, the J call TRBJ2-1; the D is unclear. Trimming removed 2 bases from V and 5 bases from J, with 10 bases in between. CDR1 and CDR2 from the germline V gene are KGHSH and LQKENI. The CDR3 is 14 residues long. CDR3 residues: CASSPDLENNEQFF. The CDR3 nucleotides read TGTGCCAGCTCACCAGATCTGGAAAACAATGAGCAGTTCTTC.

The table lists this clonotype with many counts. The gene calls are TRBV14 and TRBJ2-1, with 12 nucleotides matching TRBD2. Trimming removed 3 bases from V and 9 bases from J; junction bases left unmatched: 9. Germline CDR1 and CDR2: SGHDN and FVKESK. The CDR3 spans 16 residues. CDR3 region: CASSHGLAGSGVEQFF. DNA for the CDR3: TGTGCCAGCAGCCACGGACTAGCGGGATCTGGTGTTGAGCAGTTCTTC.

The table lists this clonotype with many counts. This chain uses TRBV12-3 or TRBV12-4 with TRBJ2-7; D possibly corresponds to TRBD2 (5 bases). Trimming removed 5 bases at V and 0 bases at J, with 11 bases between. This CDR3 spans 14 amino acids. CDR3 in amino acids: CASSGGLSSYEQYF. For the CDR3, the DNA is TGTGCCAGCAGTGGCGGGTTAAGCTCCTACGAGCAGTACTTC.

This chain connects TRBV18 to TRBJ1-1; 8 bases are shared with TRBD1. Looked up from germline, CDR1 is KGHSH and CDR2 is LQKENI. The CDR3 loop spans 15 amino acids. Trimming at V came to 3 bases and at J to 3 bases, leaving 6 bases not matched to a gene. The CDR3 here is CASSPRTGTDTEAFF. The CDR3 DNA is TGTGCCAGCTCACCTAGGACAGGGACGGACACTGAAGCTTTCTTT.

The chain uses TRBV29-1 and TRBJ2-3; 14 nucleotides agree with TRBD2. Germline V CDR1 and CDR2: SQVTM, ANQGSEA. The CDR3 sequence is 18 residues long. V lost 4 bases, J lost 4 bases, and 13 bases stayed unmatched. CDR3 in amino acids: CSVAGGSGLAGAADTQYF. CDR3 DNA: TGCAGCGTTGCTGGTGGGTCGGGACTAGCGGGAGCCGCAGATACGCAGTATTTT.

This clonotype appeared many times. This chain connects TRBV29-1 to TRBJ2-1, with D tentatively TRBD2 (7 bases). Germline V gives CDR1 SQVTM, CDR2 ANQGSEA. CDR3 length: 15 amino acids. Trimming removed 3 bases at V and 2 bases at J, with 14 bases between. In DNA, the CDR3 is TGCAGCGTTGAGGGGGGGCCTGGGACCTACAATGAGCAGTTCTTC. This gives the protein CSVEGGPGTYNEQFF.

This clonotype was seen repeatedly, ten times or more. The chain joins TRBV28 to TRBJ1-4; 8 nucleotides line up with TRBD1. Germline lookup yields CDR1 MDHEN and CDR2 SYDVKM. The CDR3 is made up of 14 amino acids. V gave up 3 bases and J gave up 7 bases; unmatched junction bases: 4. The CDR3 is CASSLTGVREKLFF. In nucleotides, the CDR3 is TGTGCCAGCAGTTTGACAGGGGTTCGTGAAAAACTGTTTTTT.

V and J are TRBV3-1 and TRBJ2-5; the D gene is possibly TRBD2 (6 bases). V was trimmed by 7 bases and J by 9 bases, leaving 15 bases between them. The CDR3 is made up of 12 amino acids. Germline-derived CDR1 and CDR2 are LGHDT and YNNKEL (reference sequence). The CDR3 coding sequence is TGTGCCAGCACATGGGGGGATGGGTCCCAGTACTTC. Amino acid sequence: CASTWGDGSQYF.

This clonotype appeared a few times. This chain links TRBV4-2 with TRBJ2-7, with 10 bases identical to TRBD2. This CDR3 is built from 16 residues. After removal of 1 base from V and 0 bases from J, the junction contained 3 bases not matched to a gene. Germline V gene sequence: CDR1 LGHNA, CDR2 YNFKEQ. This CDR3 is CASSQASGRDSYEQYF. The CDR3 nucleotides are TGTGCCAGCAGCCAAGCCAGCGGGAGGGACTCCTACGAGCAGTACTTC.

This chain links TRBV9 with TRBJ2-5; 8 positions match TRBD2. The CDR3 has 15 amino acids. Trimming removed 0 bases from V and 5 bases from J; junction bases left unmatched: 6. Germline V gives CDR1 SGDLS, CDR2 YYNGEE. The CDR3 DNA reads as TGTGCCAGCAGCGTAGGGGGACTAGGTGGGGAGACCCAGTACTTC. Protein product: CASSVGGLGGETQYF.